The source of this T cell receptor beta chain is a study of cytomegalovirus exposure and HLA in healthy donors. Findings and caveats of the study: Cytomegalovirus status was reportedly diagnosed by the classifier with high sensitivity and specificity. The authors enumerated 150 to 200 TCR beta chains as linked to cytomegalovirus.

Clones were read by immunoSEQ multiplex PCR, and TCRdb kept only the in-frame ones, dropping some. The sample records 150,000 to 200,000 clones, approximately 86% being singletons. V shed 8 bases and J shed 8 bases, with 13 bases lying between them. This CDR3 is 12 amino acids long. Germline loops: CDR1 PRHDT, CDR2 FYEKMQ (reference sequence). A word on this clone: Its antigen is not identified.

The validation cohort, a group of 130 or so subjects, included the donors and was separate from the approximately 680-subject first cohort. The clonotype was recovered from a woman between 18 and 30 years old in good health and CMV-seronegative. The V gene is TRBV13, the J gene TRBJ2-1; D may be TRBD2 (6 bases). Material for sequencing was PBMCs. CDR3 DNA sequence: TGTGCCAGCGGGCTTGGAGGGGATGAGCAGTTCTTC. Encoded protein: CASGLGGDEQFF.